Following are 18 T cell receptor beta chains from one sample sequenced in a study of T cell responses to AZD1222 COVID-19 vaccine. The assay was immunoSEQ multiplex PCR, and TCRdb's table has in-frame clones only and misses some. This table has about 47,000 clones, 80% appearing once. Material: peripheral blood, obtained 28 days after the second dose of the MenACWY control vaccine. Receptors were obtained from an adult who received the MenACWY meningococcal vaccine as a control.

V usage is TRBV9 and J usage is TRBJ2-5, with 8 bases fitting TRBD2. The V gene end was trimmed by 0 bases and the J gene end by 4 bases; junction bases not matched to a gene: 5. The CDR3 covers 15 residues. CDR1 is SGDLS and CDR2 is YYNGEE in the germline V gene. DNA of the CDR3: TGTGCCAGCAGCGTAGGAACTAGCGGCAGAGAGACCCAGTACTTC. Amino acids: CASSVGTSGRETQYF.

This clone was detected a few times. The V call is TRBV7-9, the J call TRBJ2-7; D not certain. CDR3 length: 13 amino acids. V was clipped by 5 bases and J by 6 bases, with 14 bases between them. Germline V gene sequence: CDR1 SEHNR, CDR2 FQNEAQ (reference sequence). The CDR3 region is CASSTTSLGEQYV. The CDR3, as DNA: TGTGCCAGCAGCACTACTTCTCTGGGCGAGCAGTACGTC.

V and J are TRBV19 and TRBJ2-4; 7 nucleotides match TRBD2. This CDR3 comprises 16 residues. Looked up from germline, CDR1 is LNHDA and CDR2 is SQIVND (reference sequence). The trim removed 4 bases at V and 0 bases at J, leaving 6 bases unmatched. The CDR3 reads CASSTGGTLAKNIQYF. The CDR3 coding sequence is TGTGCCAGTAGTACCGGGGGGACCTTAGCCAAAAACATTCAGTACTTC.

V usage is TRBV10-1 and J usage is TRBJ2-3, with TRBD2 identical over 8 bases. Germline V gene data show CDR1 as WNHNN and CDR2 as SYGVQD (reference sequence). The CDR3 loop spans 17 amino acids. The J segment lost 3 bases and the V segment lost 3 bases, leaving 11 bases of the junction unmatched. For the CDR3, the DNA is TGCGCCAGCAGTGAAAGCGGGGGTGTACATAGTACAGATACGCAGTATTTT. Protein product: CASSESGGVHSTDTQYF.

This chain joins TRBV28 and TRBJ2-2, with TRBD2 identical over 7 bases. After removal of 3 bases from V and 2 bases from J, the junction contained 15 bases not matched to a gene. The germline V gene has CDR1 MDHEN and CDR2 SYDVKM. The CDR3 runs 19 residues. The CDR3 loop reads CASSFPLSSGDPNTGELFF. The CDR3 DNA reads TGTGCCAGCAGTTTTCCACTCTCGAGCGGGGATCCAAACACCGGGGAGCTGTTTTTT.

This clone turned up a few times. The gene calls are TRBV27 and TRBJ1-5; D remains ambiguous. The CDR3 consists of 15 residues. The germline V gene encodes CDR1 MNHEY and CDR2 SMNVEV (reference sequence). With 2 bases removed from V and 0 bases from J, the gap between germline ends came to 8 bases. CDR3 protein: CASSLGSGSNQPQHF. DNA of the CDR3: TGTGCCAGCAGTTTAGGATCAGGTAGCAATCAGCCCCAGCATTTT.

CDR3 region: CASSLLAGVSHEQFF. The CDR3 bases are TGTGCCAGCAGCTTACTAGCGGGAGTGTCCCATGAGCAGTTCTTC. J is TRBJ2-1 and V is TRBV7-2, with 10 bases that match TRBD2. The J segment lost 8 bases and the V segment lost 2 bases, leaving 6 bases of the junction unmatched. Germline V CDR1 and CDR2: SGHTA, FQGNSA. This CDR3 comprises 15 residues.

The V call is TRBV28, the J call TRBJ2-3; D is ambiguous. This CDR3 is 14 amino acids long. The V gene lost 3 bases and the J gene lost 0 bases, with 7 bases spanning the gap. CDR1 and CDR2 from the germline V gene are MDHEN and SYDVKM. The CDR3 region has the DNA TGTGCCAGCAGTTTCACATCTAGCACAGATACGCAGTATTTT. Protein sequence: CASSFTSSTDTQYF.

This clone was counted a single time. The V and J genes are TRBV3-1 (or the pseudogene TRBV3-2) and TRBJ1-2; TRBD1 agrees at 11 bases. This CDR3 spans 17 amino acids. V was pared by 4 bases and J by 8 bases, with 15 bases of the junction left unmatched. The germline V gene encodes CDR1 LGHDT and CDR2 YNNKEL (reference sequence). The CDR3 protein is CASSLHINRDRGGGYTF. CDR3 nucleotides: TGTGCCAGCAGCCTCCACATAAACCGGGACAGGGGGGGCGGCTACACCTTC.

This clone was seen ten or more times. Given a much more abundant clone one base away, this may be a read error. Other DNA sequences of this sample code for an identical CDR3. The rearrangement uses TRBV3-1 (or the pseudogene TRBV3-2) and TRBJ2-2; 8 bases are a match to TRBD2. CDR3 length: 15 amino acids. V shed 8 bases and J 7 bases; nucleotides not matched to a gene: 12. Germline V gene sequence: CDR1 LGHDT, CDR2 YNNKEL (reference sequence). CDR3 amino acids: CASCSRGGAGGELFF. The CDR3 nucleotides are TGTGCCAGCTGCTCCCGGGGGGGGGCGGGCGGGGAGCTGTTTTTT.

V and J are TRBV19 and TRBJ2-3; the match to TRBD2 covers 11 bases. This CDR3 comprises 15 residues. Germline CDR1 reads LNHDA; CDR2 reads SQIVND (reference sequence). V was pared by 5 bases and J by 5 bases, with 6 bases of the junction left unmatched. CDR3 sequence: CASSELAGERDTQYF. The CDR3 nucleotides read TGTGCCAGTAGTGAACTAGCGGGAGAAAGAGATACGCAGTATTTT.

The chain couples TRBV6-5 to TRBJ1-1; the D gene is possibly TRBD1 (5 bases). Germline assignment: CDR1 MNHEY and CDR2 SVGAGI. The CDR3 length is 13 residues. V lost 6 bases and J 0 bases, leaving 8 bases between the germline ends. Written as DNA, the CDR3 is TGTGCCAGCAGAACGACAGTGAACACTGAAGCTTTCTTT. This sequence encodes CASRTTVNTEAFF.

This clone has a single count. The chain recombines TRBV5-1 with TRBJ2-5, with no clear D. This CDR3 has 15 residues. Germline-derived CDR1 and CDR2 are SGHRS and YFSETQ. V lost 1 base, J lost 5 bases, and 15 bases lay in between. The CDR3 here is CASSLNLQTEETQYF. DNA for the CDR3: TGCGCCAGCAGCTTGAACCTACAGACCGAGGAGACCCAGTACTTC.

This rearrangement joins TRBV3-1 (or the pseudogene TRBV3-2) to TRBJ2-5, with no clear D. The CDR3 runs to 15 residues. The V end lost 3 bases, the J end lost 5 bases, and 16 bases lay between the germline ends. Per germline, CDR1 LGHDT and CDR2 YNNKEL (reference sequence). The CDR3 DNA follows: TGTGCCAGCAGCCAGGCCCGCAACCTCGGGGAGACCCAGTACTTC. Translation: CASSQARNLGETQYF.

Worth noting for this clone: Compared with germline, one end of the junction differs, possibly owing to a read error. The chain has TRBV14 and TRBJ1-2, with 9 bases aligning to TRBD1. Germline CDR1 is SGHDN and CDR2 is FVKESK. The CDR3 spans 12 residues. The CDR3 protein is CASSLSGRDRAF. The CDR3 nucleotides are TGTGCCAGCAGCCTGTCAGGACGGGACAGGGCCTTC.

The chain joins TRBV21-1 to TRBJ2-2; the table's D call TRBD2 went unverified against the DNA. TRBV21-1 constitutes a pseudogene. This CDR3 spans 16 amino acids. The CDR3 sequence: CASTRLAEPNTGELFF. CDR3 sequence (DNA): TGTGCCAGCACCCGACTAGCGGAGCCGAACACCGGGGAGCTGTTTTTT.

With regard to this clone: Other DNA sequences within the sample encode an identical CDR3. The chain couples TRBV27 to TRBJ1-2; perhaps TRBD1 as D (5 bases). The CDR3 has 13 residues. Germline V gene sequence: CDR1 MNHEY, CDR2 SMNVEV (reference sequence). Between the trimmed V and J ends, which lost 0 bases and 4 bases, there was a span of 6 bases. Here the CDR3 DNA reads TGTGCCAGCAGTTTATCGGGGACCTATGGCTACACCTTC. It specifies CASSLSGTYGYTF.

The chain employs TRBV29-1 and TRBJ2-7; TRBD1 matches at 7 bases. V dropped 1 base and J dropped 3; count of bases not matched to a gene: 6. CDR3 length: 14 residues. The V gene's germline CDR1 is SQVTM and CDR2 ANQGSEA. CDR3 nucleotide sequence: TGCAGCGTTGAAGTCGGACAGGTACGCTACGAGCAGTACTTC. Its translation: CSVEVGQVRYEQYF.